The 21 T cell receptor beta chains below come from one sample, sequenced in a study of high-grade serous ovarian cancer treatment subgroups. Tumor samples were obtained before definitive surgery or chemotherapy. TCRdb's copy holds only in-frame clones and misses some; the assay was immunoSEQ multiplex PCR. The data show some 20,000 clones, with roughly 75% seen just once and approximately 6% held by the top ten. Sample: tumor tissue. Receptors originate from a human donor with high-grade serous ovarian cancer.

V is TRBV2 and J is TRBJ2-1; 13 bases are a match to TRBD2. The CDR3 consists of 15 residues. Germline V gene sequence: CDR1 SNHLY, CDR2 FYNNEI. V shed 5 bases, J shed 4 bases, and the junction held 2 bases outside the gene matches. CDR3 nucleotide sequence: TGTGCCAGCAGTCGGGGACTAGCGGGATACAATGAGCAGTTCTTC. Translating it yields CASSRGLAGYNEQFF.

This clone was recorded a few times. The J gene is TRBJ1-2, the V gene TRBV5-4; D remains unclear. Per germline, CDR1 SGHNT and CDR2 YYREEE (reference sequence). The length of the CDR3 is 13 residues. Trimming left V 2 bases short and J 5 bases short, with 10 bases between. The CDR3 bases are TGTGCCAGCAGCTTATGGCAGAGTTATGGCTACACCTTC. This translates into CASSLWQSYGYTF.

The rearrangement joins TRBV5-6 to TRBJ2-2; D may match TRBD1 or TRBD2 (5 bases each). Germline-derived CDR1 and CDR2 are SGHDT and YYEEEE. This CDR3 region has 14 residues. Trimming pared 3 bases from V and 1 base from J, leaving 7 bases between. CDR3 sequence (DNA): TGTGCCAGCAGCTGGGGGAGGAACACCGGGGAGCTGTTTTTT. It encodes CASSWGRNTGELFF.

CDR3 loop: CASSFSWGGGGNEQFF. DNA of the CDR3: TGTGCCAGCAGTTTCAGTTGGGGCGGGGGTGGTAATGAGCAGTTCTTC. V is TRBV27 and J is TRBJ2-1; 7 nucleotides line up with TRBD2. The CDR3 extends over 16 amino acids. Per germline, CDR1 MNHEY and CDR2 SMNVEV (reference sequence). The V segment lost 3 bases and the J segment 7 bases; nucleotides outside the gene matches: 12.

The V call is TRBV11-3, the J call TRBJ2-1; D is uncertain. Trimming cost V 3 bases and J 15 bases, with 6 bases left between them. Germline assignment: CDR1 SGHNT and CDR2 YENEEA. The CDR3 runs to 9 residues. The CDR3 nucleotides are TGTGCCAGCAGCTTGGCTGGGTTCTTC. Protein: CASSLAGFF.

This chain joins TRBV2 and TRBJ2-3, with D possibly being TRBD1 (5 bases). This CDR3 region has 15 residues. Germline values: CDR1 SNHLY, CDR2 FYNNEI. V lost 6 bases and J lost 1, with 14 bases in between. DNA of the CDR3: TGTGCCAGCAGACTACAGGCCCTCCGCACAGATACGCAGTATTTT. Amino acid sequence: CASRLQALRTDTQYF.

This chain joins TRBV19 and TRBJ2-5; 7 bases are shared with TRBD1. This CDR3 spans 13 amino acids. Germline V gene lookup returns CDR1 LNHDA and CDR2 SQIVND (reference sequence). J lost 5 bases, V lost 8 bases, and 8 bases had no gene match. CDR3 nucleotides: TGTGCCAGTGGGGGACAGAGATTTGAGACCCAGTACTTC. This encodes CASGGQRFETQYF.

This clone was counted only a few times. The chain is built from TRBV7-9 and TRBJ1-4; 7 bases align to TRBD1. J gave up 5 bases and V 2 bases, and 5 bases lay outside the gene matches. Germline V gives CDR1 SEHNR, CDR2 FQNEAQ (reference sequence). This CDR3 region has 15 residues. The chain's CDR3 is CASSLLGQLNEKLFF. The CDR3 coding sequence is TGTGCCAGCAGCTTATTGGGACAGCTCAATGAAAAACTGTTTTTT.

The chain employs TRBV4-3 and TRBJ2-7; tentative D call: TRBD1 (6 bases). In germline, CDR1 is LGHNA, CDR2 YSLEER. V lost 0 bases to trimming and J lost 2 bases, with 14 bases between them. The CDR3 is 16 residues long. The CDR3 reads CASSQDWTEPTYEQYF. The CDR3 nucleotides are TGCGCCAGCAGCCAAGATTGGACAGAACCTACCTACGAGCAGTACTTC.

The J gene is TRBJ2-3, the V gene TRBV9; D not certain. This CDR3 spans 12 amino acids. Germline lookup yields CDR1 SGDLS and CDR2 YYNGEE. V was cut by 4 bases and J by 4 bases, with 7 bases left in between. In DNA form, the CDR3 reads TGTGCCAGCAGCTTCGACTCAGATACGCAGTATTTT. Its translation is CASSFDSDTQYF.

With respect to this clone: At one end the junction does not follow the germline gene, possibly because of a read error. V usage is TRBV27 and J usage is TRBJ1-5; 11 bases agree with TRBD1. CDR3 length: 17 amino acids. Germline V gives CDR1 MNHEY, CDR2 SMNVEV (reference sequence). The CDR3 DNA follows: TGCGCTACTAAATCAATAGGGGACAGGGGGATCAATCAGCCCCAGCATTTT. The encoded protein is CATKSIGDRGINQPQHF.

This clone was picked up a small number of times. The rearrangement joins TRBV5-1 to TRBJ2-6; no clear D gene. V lost 4 bases and J lost 0, with 8 bases in between. The CDR3 runs 15 residues. Germline V gene lookup returns CDR1 SGHRS and CDR2 YFSETQ. The CDR3 sequence is CASSAALSGANVLTF. Written as DNA, the CDR3 is TGCGCCAGCAGCGCAGCTCTCTCTGGGGCCAACGTCCTGACTTTC. Full variable domain (missing parts from reference TRBV5-1 and TRBJ2-6): KAGVTQTPRYLIKTRGQQVTLSCSPISGHRSVSWYQQTPGQGLQFLFEYFSETQRNKGNFPGRFSGRQFSNSRSEMNVSTLELGDSALYLCASSAALSGANVLTFGAGSRLTVL.

The rearrangement links TRBV6-5 to TRBJ1-6; D is ambiguous. There are 15 residues in the CDR3. Germline V gene sequence: CDR1 MNHEY, CDR2 SVGAGI. V was cut by 0 bases and J by 8 bases, with 11 bases left in between. The CDR3 DNA reads TGTGCCAGCAGTTACTCGACGGGGATTTATTCACCCCTCCACTTT. It specifies CASSYSTGIYSPLHF.

CDR3 sequence (DNA): TGTGCCAGCAGCTTAGCTCCCACGGTAAACACTGAAGCTTTCTTT. This gives the protein CASSLAPTVNTEAFF. The chain carries TRBV7-3 and TRBJ1-1; no reliable D call. The CDR3 has 15 amino acids. Trimming left V 2 bases short and J 2 bases short, with 12 bases between. Germline V lookup: CDR1 SGHTA, CDR2 FQGTGA.

This chain uses TRBV5-1 with TRBJ2-3; D gene unclear. The length of the CDR3 is 16 residues. V lost 0 bases and J 3 bases, leaving 14 bases between the germline ends. Germline assignment: CDR1 SGHRS and CDR2 YFSETQ. CDR3 loop: CASSLAGGPRTDTQYF. The CDR3 DNA is TGCGCCAGCAGCTTGGCCGGCGGCCCTCGGACAGATACGCAGTATTTT.

The chain couples TRBV7-9 to TRBJ2-5; D tentatively reads TRBD1 or TRBD2 (7 bases each). The CDR3 runs 15 residues. Per germline, CDR1 SEHNR and CDR2 FQNEAQ (reference sequence). Trimming cost V 5 bases and J 4 bases, with 17 bases left between them. The CDR3 protein is CASSRGGGSGETQYF. CDR3 nucleotide sequence: TGTGCCAGCAGCCGGGGAGGGGGCTCGGGAGAGACCCAGTACTTC.

This chain uses TRBV6-6 with TRBJ1-5; D may be TRBD1 (6 bases). The CDR3 extends over 12 amino acids. The V end was cut by 7 bases, the J end by 4 bases, with 8 bases between. Germline-derived CDR1 and CDR2 are MNHNY and SVGAGI (reference sequence). This chain's CDR3 is CASKQGNQPQHF. CDR3 nucleotides: TGTGCCAGCAAACAGGGAAATCAGCCCCAGCATTTT.

V is TRBV18 and J is TRBJ2-4, with a tentative D call TRBD2 (5 bases). Trimming stripped 6 bases from V and 2 bases from J, with 8 bases between. The CDR3 runs 13 residues. The germline gives CDR1 KGHSH, CDR2 LQKENI. This CDR3 reads CASSGESKNIQYF. The CDR3 nucleotides read TGTGCCAGCTCCGGGGAATCCAAAAACATTCAGTACTTC.

The V call is TRBV6-4, the J call TRBJ2-4, with D possibly being TRBD2 (5 bases). Trimming shortened V by 4 bases and J by 1 base, and 17 bases separated the two germline ends. Germline V lookup: CDR1 MRHNA, CDR2 SNTAGT. There are 17 residues in the CDR3. DNA of the CDR3: TGTGCCAGCAGTGGACGACAAAGGGAGTACGCCAAAAACATTCAGTACTTC. Amino acid sequence: CASSGRQREYAKNIQYF.

The table lists this clone with a few counts. V usage is TRBV27 and J usage is TRBJ2-1, with 13 bases lining up with TRBD2. This CDR3 has 15 residues. From germline, CDR1 is MNHEY and CDR2 SMNVEV (reference sequence). The junction had 10 bases not matched to a gene; V was cut back by 7 bases and J by 10 bases. CDR3 DNA: TGTGCCAGCAACACCGGGACTAGCGGGATTGGCGAGCAGTTCTTC. Protein product: CASNTGTSGIGEQFF.

The V and J genes are TRBV4-2 and TRBJ1-5; D uncertain. This CDR3 comprises 13 residues. Per germline, CDR1 LGHNA and CDR2 YNFKEQ. V lost 5 bases and J lost 0, with 5 bases in between. Here the CDR3 reads CASSSYSNQPQHF. CDR3 DNA: TGTGCCAGCAGCTCATATAGCAATCAGCCCCAGCATTTT.